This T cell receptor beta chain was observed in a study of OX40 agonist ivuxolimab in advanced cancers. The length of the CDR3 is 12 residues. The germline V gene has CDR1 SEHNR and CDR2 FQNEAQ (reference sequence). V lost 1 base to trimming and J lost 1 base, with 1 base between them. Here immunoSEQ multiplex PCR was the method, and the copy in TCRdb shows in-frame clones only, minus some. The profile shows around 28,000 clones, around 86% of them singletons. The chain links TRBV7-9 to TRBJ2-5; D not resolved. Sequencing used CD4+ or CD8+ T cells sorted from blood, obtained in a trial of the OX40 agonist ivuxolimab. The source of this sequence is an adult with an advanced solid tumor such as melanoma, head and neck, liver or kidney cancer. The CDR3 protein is CASSLVQETQYF. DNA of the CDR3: TGTGCCAGCAGCTTAGTCCAAGAGACCCAGTACTTC.